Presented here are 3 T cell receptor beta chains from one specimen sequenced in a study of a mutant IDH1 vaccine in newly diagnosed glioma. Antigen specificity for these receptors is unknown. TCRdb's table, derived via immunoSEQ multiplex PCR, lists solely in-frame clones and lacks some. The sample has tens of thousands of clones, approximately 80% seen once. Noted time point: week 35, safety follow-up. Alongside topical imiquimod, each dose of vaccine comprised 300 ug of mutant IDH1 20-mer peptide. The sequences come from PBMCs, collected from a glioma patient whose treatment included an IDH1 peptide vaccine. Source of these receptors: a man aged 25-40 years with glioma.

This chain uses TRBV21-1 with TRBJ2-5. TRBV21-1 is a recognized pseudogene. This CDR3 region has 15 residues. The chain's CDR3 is CASIRGTDYQETQYF. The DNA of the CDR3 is TGTGCCAGCATCCGTGGGACCGATTACCAAGAGACCCAGTACTTC.

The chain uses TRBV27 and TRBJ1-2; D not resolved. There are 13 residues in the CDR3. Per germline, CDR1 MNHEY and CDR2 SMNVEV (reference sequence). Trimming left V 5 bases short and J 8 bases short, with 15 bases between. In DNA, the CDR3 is TGTGCCAGCAGTCGCACACGAGCAAGCGGCTACACCTTC. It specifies CASSRTRASGYTF.

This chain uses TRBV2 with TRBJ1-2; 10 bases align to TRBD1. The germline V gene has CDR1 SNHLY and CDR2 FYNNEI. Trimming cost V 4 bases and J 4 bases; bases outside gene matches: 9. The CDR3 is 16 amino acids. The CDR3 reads CASSAPGTGASYGYTF. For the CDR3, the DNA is TGTGCCAGCAGTGCGCCCGGGACAGGGGCCTCCTATGGCTACACCTTC.